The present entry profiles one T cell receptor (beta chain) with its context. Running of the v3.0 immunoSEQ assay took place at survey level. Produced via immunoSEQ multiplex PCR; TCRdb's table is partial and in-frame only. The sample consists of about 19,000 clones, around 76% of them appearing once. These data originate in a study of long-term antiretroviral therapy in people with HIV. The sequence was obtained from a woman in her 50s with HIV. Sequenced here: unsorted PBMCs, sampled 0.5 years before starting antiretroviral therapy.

The CDR3 region has the DNA TGTGCCAGCTCACCGGGACTAGTGTTTGGGGAGACCCAGTACTTC. Translating gives CASSPGLVFGETQYF. The rearrangement links TRBV2 to TRBJ2-5; 8 nucleotides line up with TRBD2. With V trimmed by 8 bases and J by 5 bases, 13 bases remained unmatched. Germline loops: CDR1 SNHLY, CDR2 FYNNEI. The CDR3 runs to 15 residues.